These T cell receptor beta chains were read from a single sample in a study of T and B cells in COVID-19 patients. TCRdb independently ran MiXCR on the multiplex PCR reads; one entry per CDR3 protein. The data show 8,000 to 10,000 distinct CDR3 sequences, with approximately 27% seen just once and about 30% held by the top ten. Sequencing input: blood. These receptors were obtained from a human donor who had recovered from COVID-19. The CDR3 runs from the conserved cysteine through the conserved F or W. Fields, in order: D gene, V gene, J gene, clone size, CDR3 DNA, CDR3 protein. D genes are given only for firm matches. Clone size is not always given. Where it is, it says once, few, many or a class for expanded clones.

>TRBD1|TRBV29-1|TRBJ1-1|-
TGCAGCGTTGAGGATGGGACAGGGGGCACTGAAGCTTTCTTT
CSVEDGTGGTEAFF
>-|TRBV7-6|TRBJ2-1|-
TGTGCCAGCAGCTTAGATGGAGGGCGCAATGAGCAGTTCTTC
CASSLDGGRNEQFF
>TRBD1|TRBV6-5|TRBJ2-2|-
TGTGCCAGCAGTTCAGCCGGGACAGGCACCGGGGAGCTGTTTTTT
CASSSAGTGTGELFF
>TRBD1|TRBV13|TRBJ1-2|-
TGTGCCAGCAGTTTTCAGGGGGCGGACTATGGCTACACCTTC
CASSFQGADYGYTF
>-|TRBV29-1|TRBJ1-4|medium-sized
TGCAGCGTCCTCAGGGTAGGAGGGGAAAAACTGTTTTTT
CSVLRVGGEKLFF
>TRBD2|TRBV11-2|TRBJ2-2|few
TGTGCCAGCAGCTTGGTGGGACTAGCGCCCGGGGAGCTGTTTTTT
CASSLVGLAPGELFF
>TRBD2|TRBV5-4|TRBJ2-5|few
TGTGCCAGCAGCGCGGGACTAGCGGGGGGCGAAGAGACCCAGTACTTC
CASSAGLAGGEETQYF
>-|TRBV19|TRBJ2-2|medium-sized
TGTGCCAGTCATCACACATACAGGGTACTGGAGAACACCGGGGAGCTGTTTTTT
CASHHTYRVLENTGELFF
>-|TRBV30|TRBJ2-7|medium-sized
TGTGCCTGGAGTGGCACCCCCTACGAGCAGTACTTC
CAWSGTPYEQYF
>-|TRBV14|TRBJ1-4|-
TGTGCCAGCAGCCAGGAAAGGCTCGGAAAACTGTTTTTT
CASSQERLGKLFF
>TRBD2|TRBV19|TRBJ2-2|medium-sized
TGTGCCAGTAGTATGGGTAGCGGGAGGGCCGGGGAGCTGTTTTTT
CASSMGSGRAGELFF
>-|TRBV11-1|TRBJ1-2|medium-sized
TGTGCCAGCAGCCCAGGGACTTCAAGCGGCTACACCTTC
CASSPGTSSGYTF
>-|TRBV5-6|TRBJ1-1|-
TGTGCCAGCAGCTTGTTTGCAGGGCTGAACTCGAACACTGAAGCTTTCTTT
CASSLFAGLNSNTEAFF
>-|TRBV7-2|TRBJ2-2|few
TGTGCCAGCAGCCCCGGGCTTTCAACCGGGGAGCTGTTTTTT
CASSPGLSTGELFF
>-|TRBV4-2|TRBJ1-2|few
TGTGCCAGCAGCCAAGGTGATGGCTACACCTTC
CASSQGDGYTF
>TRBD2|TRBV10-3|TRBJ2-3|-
TGTGCCACCAGACTAGCGTATAGCACAGATACGCAGTATTTT
CATRLAYSTDTQYF
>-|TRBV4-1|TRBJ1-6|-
TGCGCCAGCAGCCAAGACCACGGGGCAGCCTATAATTCACCCCTCCACTTT
CASSQDHGAAYNSPLHF
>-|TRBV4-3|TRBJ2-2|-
TGCGCCAGCAGCCAAGAGAGGGGTGGGTACAAAGGGACCGGGGAGCTGTTTTTT
CASSQERGGYKGTGELFF
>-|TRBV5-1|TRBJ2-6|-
TGCGCCAGCAGCTTGGGGACAGCTGGGGCCAACGTCCTGACTTTC
CASSLGTAGANVLTF
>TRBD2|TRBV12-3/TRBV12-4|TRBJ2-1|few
TGTGCCAGCAGTCCTGGACTAGCTCGGGTCAATGAGCAGTTCTTC
CASSPGLARVNEQFF
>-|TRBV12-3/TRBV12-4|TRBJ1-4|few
TGTGCCAGCAGTTTAGCGCTCGGGGGGACTAATGAAAAACTGTTTTTT
CASSLALGGTNEKLFF
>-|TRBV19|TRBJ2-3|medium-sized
TGTGCCAGTAGTATAGCCAGGGGCGGTGGAGATACGCAGTATTTT
CASSIARGGGDTQYF
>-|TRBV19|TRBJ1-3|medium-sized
TGTGCCAGTAGTATAGGAGGCGGAAACACCATATATTTT
CASSIGGGNTIYF
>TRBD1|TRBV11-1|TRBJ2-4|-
TGTGCCAGCAGCCCTCGACAGGGGGAAAACATTCAGTACTTC
CASSPRQGENIQYF
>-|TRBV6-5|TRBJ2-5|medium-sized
TGTGCCAGCAGCCCAAGGGACACCCAAGAGACCCAGTACTTC
CASSPRDTQETQYF
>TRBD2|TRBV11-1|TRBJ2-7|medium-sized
TGTGCCAGCAGCTTCAGCGGGGGGAGCTACTACGAGCAGTACTTC
CASSFSGGSYYEQYF
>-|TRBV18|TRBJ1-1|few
TGTGCCAGCTCACCCAGCAACAGGGCGAACACTGAAGCTTTCTTT
CASSPSNRANTEAFF
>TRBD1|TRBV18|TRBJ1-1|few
TGTGCCAGCTCAGCCACAGGGGGCGTAGGCACTGAAGCTTTCTTT
CASSATGGVGTEAFF
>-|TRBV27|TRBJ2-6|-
TGTGCCAGCCTAGGGACCGGGGCCAACGTCCTGACTTTC
CASLGTGANVLTF
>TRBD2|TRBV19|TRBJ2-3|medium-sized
TGTGCCAGTAGTATCTCTAGCGGGGGGACTAGCACAGATACGCAGTATTTT
CASSISSGGTSTDTQYF
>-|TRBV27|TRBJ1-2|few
TGTGCCAGCAGTTTTGGGCAGGGTTGGAACTATGGCTACACCTTC
CASSFGQGWNYGYTF
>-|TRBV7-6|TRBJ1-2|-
TGTGCCAGCAGCGCGGGGGGTTTAGGAGGCTACACCTTC
CASSAGGLGGYTF
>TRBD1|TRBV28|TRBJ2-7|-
TGTGCCACCCTCGCTATTGGACAGGGGAAAGGCGAGCAGTACTTC
CATLAIGQGKGEQYF
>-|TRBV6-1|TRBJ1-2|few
TGTGCCAGCAGGGGGGGGGTCTGGGACGGCAACTATGGCTACACCTTC
CASRGGVWDGNYGYTF
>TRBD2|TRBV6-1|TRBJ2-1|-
TGTGCCAGCAGGGCTAGCGGGAGGGGGAATGAGCAGTTCTTC
CASRASGRGNEQFF
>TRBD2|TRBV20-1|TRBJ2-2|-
TGCAGTGCTATCGGCGGGGGGCCTGACACCGGGGAGCTGTTTTTT
CSAIGGGPDTGELFF
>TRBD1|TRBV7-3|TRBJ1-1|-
TGTGCCAGCAGCTCACTACAGGGGGCAGCTTTCTTT
CASSSLQGAAFF
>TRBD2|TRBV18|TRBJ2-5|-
TGTGCCAGCAGTCTAGCGGGCGAGGTGACCCAGTACTTC
CASSLAGEVTQYF
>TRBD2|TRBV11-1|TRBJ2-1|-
TGTGCCAGCAGCTTATGGGGGACTAGCGGGAGAGGATACAATGAGCAGTTCTTC
CASSLWGTSGRGYNEQFF
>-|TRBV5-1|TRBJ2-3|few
TGCGCCAGCAGCTCCCTCCCAGGGGAGCGGAATACGCAGTATTTT
CASSSLPGERNTQYF
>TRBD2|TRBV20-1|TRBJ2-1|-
TGCAGTGCTAGAGAACGAACTAGCGGCCTCGGTGAGCAGTTCTTC
CSARERTSGLGEQFF
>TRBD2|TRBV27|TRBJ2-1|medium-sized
TGTGCCAGCAGTCTAGGCGGGGGGAATGAGCAGTTCTTC
CASSLGGGNEQFF
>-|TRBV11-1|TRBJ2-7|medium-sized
TGTGCCAGCAGCCGGGGGGGGGGACAGGCCTCCTACGAGCAGTACTTC
CASSRGGGQASYEQYF
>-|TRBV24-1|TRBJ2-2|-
TGTGCCACCAGTGATTTGACGGGGTCGAACACCGGGGAGCTGTTTTTT
CATSDLTGSNTGELFF
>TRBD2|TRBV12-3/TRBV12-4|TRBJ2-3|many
TGTGCCAGCAGTAAAACCCTAGCGGGGGGCACAGATACGCAGTATTTT
CASSKTLAGGTDTQYF
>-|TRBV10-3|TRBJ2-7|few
TGTGCCATCAGTGAGTCGGTAGCCGAGCAGTACTTC
CAISESVAEQYF
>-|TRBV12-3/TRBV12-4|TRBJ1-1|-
TGTGCCAGCAGGTTCCAGGGTCCCCCGAATTCAGCTTTCTTT
CASRFQGPPNSAFF
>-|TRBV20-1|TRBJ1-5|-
TGCAGTGCTAGCCCGGCAGTTCTCAATCAGCCCCAGCATTTT
CSASPAVLNQPQHF
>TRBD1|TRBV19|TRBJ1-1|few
TGTGCCAGTACACTGACAGGGAATTTCGCTGAAGCTTTCTTT
CASTLTGNFAEAFF
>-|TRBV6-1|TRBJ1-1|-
TGTGCCAGCATTGATCAGAGTTGGACTGAAGCTTTCTTT
CASIDQSWTEAFF
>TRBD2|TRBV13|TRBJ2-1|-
TGCGCCAGCAGCTCGGGACTAGCGGGAGGGAACAATGAGCAGTTCTTC
CASSSGLAGGNNEQFF
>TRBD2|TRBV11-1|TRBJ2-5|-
TGTGCCAGCAGCTTACCTAGCGGGGGGGCAAGAGAGACCCAGTACTTC
CASSLPSGGARETQYF
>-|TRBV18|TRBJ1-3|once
TGTGCCAGCTCACCGCCCGGGACCTCAGGAAACACCATATATTTT
CASSPPGTSGNTIYF
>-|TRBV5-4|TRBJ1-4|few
TGTGCCAGCAGCTTAGGAGCAACTAATGAAAAACTGTTTTTT
CASSLGATNEKLFF
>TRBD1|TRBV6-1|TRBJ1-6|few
TGTGCCAGCAGTTACTCGATATTGAACCACGACAGGGGGAATTCACCCCTCCACTTT
CASSYSILNHDRGNSPLHF
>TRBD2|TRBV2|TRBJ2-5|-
TGTGCCAGCAGCTACTTAGGGTCAGCGGGGGGGACCCAGTACTTC
CASSYLGSAGGTQYF
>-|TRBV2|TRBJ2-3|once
TGTGCCAGCAGTGATGGGGCGGGGATAGATACGCAGTATTTT
CASSDGAGIDTQYF
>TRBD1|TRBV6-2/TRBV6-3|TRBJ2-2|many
TGTGCCAGCAGTTCGCAAAGGACAGGGCGGAACACCGGGGAGCTGTTTTTT
CASSSQRTGRNTGELFF
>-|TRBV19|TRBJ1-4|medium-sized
TGTGCCAGTAGCCTAGGGTCGGCTAATGAAAAACTGTTTTTT
CASSLGSANEKLFF
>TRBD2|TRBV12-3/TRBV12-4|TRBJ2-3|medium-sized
TGTGCCAGCAGCCCTGGGGCGGCGCTAGCGGGGGGGGCTGATACGCAGTATTTT
CASSPGAALAGGADTQYF